The clone carrying this T cell receptor beta chain occurred a few times. In the authors' workflow: Cell counts per sample came from amplifying reference gene primers. Assay: immunoSEQ multiplex PCR; the TCRdb copy retains only in-frame clones and omits some. D and trimming come from the DNA, and the V and J calls and clone size come from that table. The sample carries over 200,000 clones, more than 85% recorded once. The data belong to a study of blood T cell repertoires in COVID-19. Overall study: The United States, Italy and Spain provided the acute and convalescent COVID-19 samples. T cells, B-cell-depleted T cells, or PBMCs supplied cDNA or gDNA.

CDR3 length: 13 amino acids. Trimming cost V 2 bases and J 1 base, with 5 bases left between them. The source of this sequence is a man in his forties or fifties with active or convalescent COVID-19. The chain carries TRBV12-3 or TRBV12-4 and TRBJ1-1; the D is unclear. The sequenced sample consisted of peripheral blood. The CDR3 DNA sequence: TGTGCCAGCAGTTTAACGGGGAACACTGAAGCTTTCTTT. It is translated as CASSLTGNTEAFF.